This is a list of T cell receptor beta chains from one sample in a study of CD8+CD57+ T cells in acquired aplastic anemia. Each CDR3 protein gets one entry after TCRdb re-called the reads with MiXCR. The sample carries a few hundred thousand distinct CDR3 sequences, around 60% recorded once. The specimen sequenced was sorted CD4+, CD8+, or CD8+CD57+ T cells (not recorded which) from PBMCs. These receptors were collected from a human donor in good health. Each CDR3 is given with its conserved first and last residue. The D gene is left open where the match is weak. Expanded clones are given a class, and other clones once, few, many or no size at all.

>.|.|TRBV20-1|TRBJ1-1
TGCAGTGCTCCCTTGGAGGGGGGGCACACTGAAGCTTTCTTT
CSAPLEGGHTEAFF
>.|TRBD1|TRBV20-1|TRBJ1-1
TGCAGTGCTAAGGAGCCAGGGGGCCTAAACACTGAAGCTTTCTTT
CSAKEPGGLNTEAFF
>many|.|TRBV6-1|TRBJ1-2
TGTGCCAGCAGTTTACGTGCAGGGGTCGGCTATGGCTACACCTTC
CASSLRAGVGYGYTF
>.|.|TRBV25-1|TRBJ1-1
TGTGCCAGCAGAGACGCAGGGGCTCGAGGTACTGAAGCTTTCTTT
CASRDAGARGTEAFF
>once|TRBD2|TRBV25-1|TRBJ2-2
TGTGCCAGCAGTGAGGACGGGGGGGCCACCGGGGAGCTGTTTTTT
CASSEDGGATGELFF
>.|TRBD2|TRBV15|TRBJ2-5
TGTGCCACCAGCAGAGATCGGACTAGCGGGGAACAAGAGACCCAGTACTTC
CATSRDRTSGEQETQYF
>few|.|TRBV29-1|TRBJ1-1
TGCAGCGTGGGTAACAGGGCTGGAACTGAAGCTTTCTTT
CSVGNRAGTEAFF
>.|TRBD2|TRBV7-6|TRBJ2-2
TGTGCCAGCAGCCCAGCGGGAGGCACGTCTGGGGAGCTGTTTTTT
CASSPAGGTSGELFF
>many|.|TRBV9|TRBJ2-3
TGTGCCAGCAGCGTAGAAGGGAACACAGATACGCAGTATTTT
CASSVEGNTDTQYF
>.|.|TRBV2|TRBJ1-2
TGTGCCAGCAGCGTAGGGTTCCGCGGCTACACCTTC
CASSVGFRGYTF
>.|TRBD1|TRBV7-3|TRBJ2-7
TGTGCCAGCAGCTTATATTCCGGACAGGGAGGCGAGCAGTACTTC
CASSLYSGQGGEQYF
>once|TRBD1|TRBV20-1|TRBJ1-1
TGCAGTGCTAGTACGTGGGACAGGGGGATCTCCACTGAAGCTTTCTTT
CSASTWDRGISTEAFF
>.|.|TRBV5-1|TRBJ2-2
TGCGCCAGCAGCGCCCTCCTAGAGACGAACACCGGGGAGCTGTTTTTT
CASSALLETNTGELFF
>.|.|TRBV7-2|TRBJ1-1
TGTGCCAGCAGCTCCCTCGGATTTGAATGGAACACTGAAGCTTTCTTT
CASSSLGFEWNTEAFF
>.|.|TRBV7-6|TRBJ2-2
TGTGCTAGCAGCTTAGCAAACAGGGGGGAGCTGTTTTTT
CASSLANRGELFF
>.|TRBD2|TRBV10-3|TRBJ2-4
TGTGCCATCAGTGACGTTGCGGGGGGGTTCAAAAACATTCAGTACTTC
CAISDVAGGFKNIQYF
>many|.|TRBV5-8|TRBJ2-1
TGTGCCAGCAGCTTAGACTCGGCCTACAATGAGCAGTTCTTC
CASSLDSAYNEQFF
>.|.|TRBV7-3|TRBJ1-6
TGTGCCAGCAGCTTATCGGGTGGGGTTAATTCACCCCTCCACTTT
CASSLSGGVNSPLHF
>.|TRBD1|TRBV24-1|TRBJ2-3
TGTGCCACCGGACAGGGAGTTGAGCAGTATTTT
CATGQGVEQYF
>.|.|TRBV2|TRBJ2-7
TGTGCCAGTAGTGCACCCTTCGGGACTCCGTACGAGCAGTACTTC
CASSAPFGTPYEQYF
>.|TRBD2|TRBV5-6|TRBJ2-7
TGTGCCAGCAGCACCTCGACTAGCGAGAAACTACGCGAGCAGTACTTC
CASSTSTSEKLREQYF
>.|.|TRBV29-1|TRBJ2-1
TGCAGCGTTGAAGATGCTGGGCTCTACAATGAGCAGTTCTTC
CSVEDAGLYNEQFF
>.|.|TRBV20-1|TRBJ1-2
TGCAGTGCTAGAGAAGATGGCTACACCTTC
CSAREDGYTF
>few|.|TRBV6-5|TRBJ1-1
TGTGCCAGCAGTTACCAGGTTGGGTGGTTAATGAACACTGAAGCTTTCTTT
CASSYQVGWLMNTEAFF
>many|TRBD1|TRBV6-5|TRBJ1-2
TGTGCCAGCAGTTACCAGGGGGTATCGAACTATGGCTACACCTTC
CASSYQGVSNYGYTF
>.|TRBD1|TRBV29-1|TRBJ2-5
TGCAGCGCGAGACAGGGATCAGAGACCCAGTACTTC
CSARQGSETQYF
>many|TRBD2|TRBV19|TRBJ2-7
TGTGCCAGTAGTGTCATAGCGGGATACGAGCAGTACTTC
CASSVIAGYEQYF
>.|.|TRBV7-9|TRBJ1-1
TGTGCCAGCAGCTCTCCTCCGGGACTAGGCTCTGAGGCTTTCTTT
CASSSPPGLGSEAFF
>many|.|TRBV7-9|TRBJ1-1
TGTGCCAGCAGTGACGCGGGCAGAAACACTGAAGCTTTCTTT
CASSDAGRNTEAFF
>.|.|TRBV15|TRBJ2-1
TGTGCCACCAGCAGAGATTTGGGCAATGAGCAGTTCTTC
CATSRDLGNEQFF
>few|.|TRBV4-2|TRBJ1-2
TGTGCCAGCAGCCAAGATGCTTCCGGACAAGCCTATGGCTACACCTTC
CASSQDASGQAYGYTF
>many|.|TRBV7-9|TRBJ2-1
TGTGCCAGCAGCTTAGGACCGATCTCCTACAATGAGCAGTTCTTC
CASSLGPISYNEQFF
>.|.|TRBV11-3|TRBJ1-1
TGTGCCAGCAGCAGAGACGGGTCGAACACTGAAGCTTTCTTT
CASSRDGSNTEAFF
>many|TRBD1|TRBV7-8|TRBJ1-5
TGTGCCAGCAGCTTAGCGACAGGGGGCGCGGGTCAGCCCCAGCATTTT
CASSLATGGAGQPQHF
>many|.|TRBV4-1|TRBJ1-1
TGCGCCAGCCGGGCTCCCTATGAAGCTTTCTTT
CASRAPYEAFF
>.|.|TRBV7-2|TRBJ2-7
TGTGCCAGCAGTATGGACTACGAGCAGTACTTC
CASSMDYEQYF
>.|.|TRBV15|TRBJ1-1
TGTGCCACCAGCAGAGATCCGGGGGGGAGGGTGGAAGCTTTCTTT
CATSRDPGGRVEAFF
>.|.|TRBV29-1|TRBJ1-2
TGCAGCGTCCCTGCGGTCAGGGGCGGTGGCTACACCTTC
CSVPAVRGGGYTF
>many|.|TRBV9|TRBJ2-3
TGTGCCAGCAGCCCGAGTGGAGTTACAGATACGCAGTATTTT
CASSPSGVTDTQYF
>many|.|TRBV19|TRBJ2-7
TGTGCCAGTAGTAAACTTGCTATCGGGGGTACCTACGAGCAGTACTTC
CASSKLAIGGTYEQYF
>few|TRBD1|TRBV7-9|TRBJ1-6
TGTGCCAGCAGCTTATACTCCGGGACAGGGGGCAACGGACTCCACTTT
CASSLYSGTGGNGLHF
>.|TRBD1|TRBV10-1|TRBJ1-4
TGCGCCAGCAGCGAAGGAAGACAGGGGGCAAGGGAAAAACTGTTTTTT
CASSEGRQGAREKLFF
>.|.|TRBV10-3|TRBJ1-2
TGTGCCATCAGTGAGGGAGCGACGACCTATGGCTACACCTTC
CAISEGATTYGYTF
>many|.|TRBV7-6|TRBJ2-1
TGTGCCAGCAGCTTAGGACCGAGACAGGGCGGGGATATTAAGCAGTTCTTC
CASSLGPRQGGDIKQFF
>many|TRBD2|TRBV11-2|TRBJ2-2
TGTGCCAGCAGCTTAGGATGGCAGCTAGCGGGGGGCAACACCGGGGAGCTGTTTTTT
CASSLGWQLAGGNTGELFF
>.|.|TRBV10-3|TRBJ2-1
TGTGCCATCAGTGAGTCGCCCAGTAGCTCCTACAATGAGCAGTTCTTC
CAISESPSSSYNEQFF
>many|TRBD1|TRBV7-2|TRBJ2-7
TGTGCCAGCAGCTTTACAGGGGCCCGGCACGAGCAGTACTTC
CASSFTGARHEQYF
>many|.|TRBV7-6|TRBJ1-5
TGTGCCAGCAGCTTAGGGGTTCTTCAGCCCCAGCATTTT
CASSLGVLQPQHF
>few|.|TRBV9|TRBJ1-2
TGTGCCAGCAGCGTTCCGGGATGGGGCTACACCTTC
CASSVPGWGYTF
>once|.|TRBV6-5|TRBJ2-5
TGTGCCAGCAGCGGGAGTTTGTACTTC
CASSGSLYF
>.|.|TRBV27|TRBJ2-1
TGTGCCAGCAGAGGGCAGGGGTCCCACAATGAGCAGTTCTTC
CASRGQGSHNEQFF
>.|TRBD2|TRBV9|TRBJ2-5
TGTGCCAGCAGCGTAGATCGCGGGGGGGAAGAGACCCAGTACTTC
CASSVDRGGEETQYF
>few|.|TRBV12-3/TRBV12-4|TRBJ1-2
TGTGCCAGCAGTGTACGGGACATCGGAAACACCTTC
CASSVRDIGNTF
>.|.|TRBV20-1|TRBJ2-7
TGCAGTGCTAGTGGACCAGGCGGGAACGAGCAGTACTTC
CSASGPGGNEQYF
>.|TRBD1|TRBV10-3|TRBJ1-2
TGTGCCGTAGGGGAGGGACAGGGGAACTATGGCTACACCTTC
CAVGEGQGNYGYTF
>.|.|TRBV20-1|TRBJ2-5
.
CVLLCQQRTVQETQYF
>.|TRBD2|TRBV4-2|TRBJ2-1
TGTGCCAGCAGCCAAGCTAGTGGGACTACCTACAATGAGCAGTTCTTC
CASSQASGTTYNEQFF
>many|.|TRBV7-9|TRBJ1-1
TGTGCCAGCAGGTTAGAGGGCGCTGAAGCTTTCTTT
CASRLEGAEAFF
>.|.|TRBV24-1|TRBJ1-1
TGTGCCACCAGTGACAGGGACACGGCTGAAGCTTTCTTT
CATSDRDTAEAFF
>.|.|TRBV4-2|TRBJ2-7
TGTGCCAGCAGCCAAGATTACGGGATTGGTGGCGAGCAGTACTTC
CASSQDYGIGGEQYF